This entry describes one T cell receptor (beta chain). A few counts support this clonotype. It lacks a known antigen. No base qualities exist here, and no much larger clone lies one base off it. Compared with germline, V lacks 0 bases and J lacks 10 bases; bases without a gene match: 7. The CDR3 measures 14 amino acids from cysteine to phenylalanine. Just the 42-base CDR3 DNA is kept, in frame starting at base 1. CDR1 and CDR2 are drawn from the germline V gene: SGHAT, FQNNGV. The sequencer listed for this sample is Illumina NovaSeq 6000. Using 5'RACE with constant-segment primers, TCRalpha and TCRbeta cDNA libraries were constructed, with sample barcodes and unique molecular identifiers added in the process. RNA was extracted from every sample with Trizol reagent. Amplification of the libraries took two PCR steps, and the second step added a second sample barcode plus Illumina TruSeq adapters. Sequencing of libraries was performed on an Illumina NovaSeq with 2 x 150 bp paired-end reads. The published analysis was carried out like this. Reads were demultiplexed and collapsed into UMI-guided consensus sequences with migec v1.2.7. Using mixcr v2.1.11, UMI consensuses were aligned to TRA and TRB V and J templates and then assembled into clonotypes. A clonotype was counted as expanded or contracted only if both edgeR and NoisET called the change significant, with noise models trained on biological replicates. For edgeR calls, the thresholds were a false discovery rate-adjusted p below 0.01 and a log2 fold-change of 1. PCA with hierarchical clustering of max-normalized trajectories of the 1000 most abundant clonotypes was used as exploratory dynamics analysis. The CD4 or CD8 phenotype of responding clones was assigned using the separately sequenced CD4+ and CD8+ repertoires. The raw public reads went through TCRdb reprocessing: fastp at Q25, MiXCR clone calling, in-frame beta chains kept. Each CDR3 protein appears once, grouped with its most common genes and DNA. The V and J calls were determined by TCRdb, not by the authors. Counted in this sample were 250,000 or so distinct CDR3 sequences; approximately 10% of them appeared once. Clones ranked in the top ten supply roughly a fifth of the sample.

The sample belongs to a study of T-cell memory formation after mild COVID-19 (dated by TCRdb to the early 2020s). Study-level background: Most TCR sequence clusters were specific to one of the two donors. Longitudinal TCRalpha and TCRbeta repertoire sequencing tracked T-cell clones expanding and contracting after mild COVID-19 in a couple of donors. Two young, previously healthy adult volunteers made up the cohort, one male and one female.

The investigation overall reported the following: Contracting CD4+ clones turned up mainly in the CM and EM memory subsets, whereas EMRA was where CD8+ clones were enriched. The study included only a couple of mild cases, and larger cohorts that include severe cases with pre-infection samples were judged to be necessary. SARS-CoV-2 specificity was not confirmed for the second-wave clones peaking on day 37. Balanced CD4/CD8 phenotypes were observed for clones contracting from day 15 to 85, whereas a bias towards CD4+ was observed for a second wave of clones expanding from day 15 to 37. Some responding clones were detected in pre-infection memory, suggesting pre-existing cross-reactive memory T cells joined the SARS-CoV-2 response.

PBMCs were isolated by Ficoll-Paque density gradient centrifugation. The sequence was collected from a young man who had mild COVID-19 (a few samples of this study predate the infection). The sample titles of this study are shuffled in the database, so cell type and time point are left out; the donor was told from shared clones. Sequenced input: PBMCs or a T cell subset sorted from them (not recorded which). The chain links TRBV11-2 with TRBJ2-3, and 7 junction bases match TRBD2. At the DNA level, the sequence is TGTGCCAGCAGCTTAGATTGGACTAGGAAGGCGCAGTATTTT. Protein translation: CASSLDWTRKAQYF.